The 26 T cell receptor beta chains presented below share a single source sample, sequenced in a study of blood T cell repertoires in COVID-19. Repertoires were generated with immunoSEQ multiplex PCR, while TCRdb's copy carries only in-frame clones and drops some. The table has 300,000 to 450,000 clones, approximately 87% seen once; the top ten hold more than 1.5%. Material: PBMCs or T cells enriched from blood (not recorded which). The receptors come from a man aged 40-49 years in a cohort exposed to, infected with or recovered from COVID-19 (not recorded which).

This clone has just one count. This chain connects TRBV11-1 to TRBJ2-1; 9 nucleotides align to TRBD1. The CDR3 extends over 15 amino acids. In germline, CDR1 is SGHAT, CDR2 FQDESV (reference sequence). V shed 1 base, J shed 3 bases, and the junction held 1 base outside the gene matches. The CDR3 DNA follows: TGTGCCAGCAGCTTAGGGACAGGGGTCTACAATGAGCAGTTCTTC. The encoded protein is CASSLGTGVYNEQFF.

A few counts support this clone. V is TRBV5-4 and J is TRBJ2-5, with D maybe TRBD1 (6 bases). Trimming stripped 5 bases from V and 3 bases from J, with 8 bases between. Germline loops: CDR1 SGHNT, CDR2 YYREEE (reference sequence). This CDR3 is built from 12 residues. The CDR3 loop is CASRAGEETQYF. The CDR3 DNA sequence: TGTGCCAGCAGAGCAGGGGAAGAGACCCAGTACTTC.

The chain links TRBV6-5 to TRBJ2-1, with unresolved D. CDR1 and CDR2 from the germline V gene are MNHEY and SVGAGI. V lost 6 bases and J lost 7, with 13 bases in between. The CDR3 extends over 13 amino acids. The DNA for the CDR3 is TGTGCCAGCAGCCCCCCGGTGGTTAATGAGCAGTTCTTC. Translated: CASSPPVVNEQFF.

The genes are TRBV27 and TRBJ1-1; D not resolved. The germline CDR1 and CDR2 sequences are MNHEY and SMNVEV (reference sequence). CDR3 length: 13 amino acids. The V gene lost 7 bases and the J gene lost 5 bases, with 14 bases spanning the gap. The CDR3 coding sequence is TGTGCCAGCACCGGTTTAGGGAGGACTGAAGCTTTCTTT. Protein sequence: CASTGLGRTEAFF.

The CDR3 loop reads CASSSTSGRSNEQFF. CDR3 sequence (DNA): TGTGCCAGCAGCTCCACTAGCGGGAGGTCAAATGAGCAGTTCTTC. The chain links TRBV7-6 to TRBJ2-1, with 12 bases lining up with TRBD2. This CDR3 has 15 residues. Germline V lookup: CDR1 SGHVS, CDR2 FNYEAQ. Germline trimming cut 4 bases from V and 7 bases from J; bases unmatched to any gene: 5.

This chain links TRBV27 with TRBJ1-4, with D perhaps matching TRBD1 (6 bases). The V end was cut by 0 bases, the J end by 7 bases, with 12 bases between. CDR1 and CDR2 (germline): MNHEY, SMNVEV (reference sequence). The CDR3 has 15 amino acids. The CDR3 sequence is CASSLSAGAIEKLFF. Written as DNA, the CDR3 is TGTGCCAGCAGTTTATCCGCGGGGGCTATTGAAAAACTGTTTTTT.

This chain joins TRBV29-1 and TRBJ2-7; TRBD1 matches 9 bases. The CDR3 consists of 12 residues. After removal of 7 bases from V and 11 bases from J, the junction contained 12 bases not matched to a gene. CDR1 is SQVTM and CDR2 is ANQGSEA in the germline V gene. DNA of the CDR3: TGCAGCGCAAACAAACAGGGACAGGGAGAGTACTTC. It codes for CSANKQGQGEYF.

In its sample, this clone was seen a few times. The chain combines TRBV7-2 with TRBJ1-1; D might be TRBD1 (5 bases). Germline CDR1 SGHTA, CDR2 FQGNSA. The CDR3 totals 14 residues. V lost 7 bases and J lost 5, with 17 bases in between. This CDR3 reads CASTPLRGRTEAFF. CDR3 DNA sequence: TGTGCCAGCACTCCACTTAGGGGTCGAACTGAAGCTTTCTTT.

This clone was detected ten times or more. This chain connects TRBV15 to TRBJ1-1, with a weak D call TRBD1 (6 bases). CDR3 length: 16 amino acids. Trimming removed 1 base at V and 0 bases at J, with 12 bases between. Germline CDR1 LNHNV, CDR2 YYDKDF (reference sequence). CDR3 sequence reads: CATSRGRQVMNTEAFF. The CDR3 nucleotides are TGTGCCACCAGCAGAGGCCGACAGGTTATGAACACTGAAGCTTTCTTT.

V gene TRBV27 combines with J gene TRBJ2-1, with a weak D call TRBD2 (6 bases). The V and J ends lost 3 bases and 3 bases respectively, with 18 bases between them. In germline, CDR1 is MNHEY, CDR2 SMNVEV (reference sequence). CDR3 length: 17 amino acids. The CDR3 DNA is TGTGCCAGCAGTTTCTTTGGGAGGTTAGCGTTCTACAATGAGCAGTTCTTC. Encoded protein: CASSFFGRLAFYNEQFF.

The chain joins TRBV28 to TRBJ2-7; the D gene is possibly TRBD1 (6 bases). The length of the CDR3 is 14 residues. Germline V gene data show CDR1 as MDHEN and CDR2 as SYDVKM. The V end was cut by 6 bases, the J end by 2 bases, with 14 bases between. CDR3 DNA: TGTGCCAGCAGAAAGACAGGCGGTACCTACGAGCAGTACTTC. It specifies CASRKTGGTYEQYF.

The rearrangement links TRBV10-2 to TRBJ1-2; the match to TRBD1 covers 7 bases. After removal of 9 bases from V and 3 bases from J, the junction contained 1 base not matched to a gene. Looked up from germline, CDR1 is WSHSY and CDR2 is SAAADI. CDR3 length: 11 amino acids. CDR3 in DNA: TGCGCCAGTACAGGGGACTATGGCTACACCTTC. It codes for CASTGDYGYTF.

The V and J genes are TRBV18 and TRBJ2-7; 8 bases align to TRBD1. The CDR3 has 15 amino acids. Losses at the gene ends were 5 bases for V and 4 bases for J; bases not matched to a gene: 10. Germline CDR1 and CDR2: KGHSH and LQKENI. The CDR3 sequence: CASSGTGTGLYEQYF. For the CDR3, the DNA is TGTGCCAGCTCAGGGACCGGGACAGGCCTTTACGAGCAGTACTTC.

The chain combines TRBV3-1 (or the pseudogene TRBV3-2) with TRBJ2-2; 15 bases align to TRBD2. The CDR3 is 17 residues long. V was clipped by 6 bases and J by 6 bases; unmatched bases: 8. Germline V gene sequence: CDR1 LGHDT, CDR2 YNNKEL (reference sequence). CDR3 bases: TGTGCCAGCAGTGGACTAGCGGGAGGGCCAATTTCCGGGGAGCTGTTTTTT. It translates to CASSGLAGGPISGELFF.

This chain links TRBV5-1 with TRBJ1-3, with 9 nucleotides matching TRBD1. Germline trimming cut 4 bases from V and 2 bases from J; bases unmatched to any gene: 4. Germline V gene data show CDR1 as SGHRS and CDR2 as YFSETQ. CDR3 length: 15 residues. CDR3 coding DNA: TGCGCCAGCAGCCCACAGGGGGCTCCTGGAAACACCATATATTTT. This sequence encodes CASSPQGAPGNTIYF. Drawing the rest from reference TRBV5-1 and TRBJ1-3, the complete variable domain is KAGVTQTPRYLIKTRGQQVTLSCSPISGHRSVSWYQQTPGQGLQFLFEYFSETQRNKGNFPGRFSGRQFSNSRSEMNVSTLELGDSALYLCASSPQGAPGNTIYFGEGSWLTVV.

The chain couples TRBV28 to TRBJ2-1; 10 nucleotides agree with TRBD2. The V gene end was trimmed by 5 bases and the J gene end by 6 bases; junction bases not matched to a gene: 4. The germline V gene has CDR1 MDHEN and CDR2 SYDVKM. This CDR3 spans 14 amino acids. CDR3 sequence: CASSPSGSGNEQFF. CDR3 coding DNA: TGTGCCAGCAGTCCTAGCGGGAGTGGCAATGAGCAGTTCTTC. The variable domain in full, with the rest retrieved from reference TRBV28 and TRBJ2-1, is DVKVTQSSRYLVKRTGEKVFLECVQDMDHENMFWYRQDPGLGLRLIYFSYDVKMKEKGDIPEGYSVSREKKERFSLILESASTNQTSMYLCASSPSGSGNEQFFGPGTRLTVL.

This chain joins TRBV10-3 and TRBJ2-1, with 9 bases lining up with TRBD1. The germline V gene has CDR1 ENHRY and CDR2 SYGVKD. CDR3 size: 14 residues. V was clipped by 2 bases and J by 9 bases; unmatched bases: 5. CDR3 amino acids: CAISEPDRGPEQFF. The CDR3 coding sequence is TGTGCCATCAGTGAGCCGGACAGGGGTCCTGAGCAGTTCTTC.

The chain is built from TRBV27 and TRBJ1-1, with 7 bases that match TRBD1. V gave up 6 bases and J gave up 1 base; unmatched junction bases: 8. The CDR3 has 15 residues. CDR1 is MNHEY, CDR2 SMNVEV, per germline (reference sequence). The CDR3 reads CASSTARQGNTEAFF. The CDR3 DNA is TGTGCCAGCAGCACCGCACGACAGGGGAACACTGAAGCTTTCTTT.

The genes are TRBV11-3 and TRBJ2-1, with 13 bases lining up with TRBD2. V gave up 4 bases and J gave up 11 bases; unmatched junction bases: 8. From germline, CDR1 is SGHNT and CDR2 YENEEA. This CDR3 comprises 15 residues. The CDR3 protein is CASSSSGTSGEKQFF. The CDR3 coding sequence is TGTGCCAGCAGCTCATCCGGGACTAGCGGGGAAAAGCAGTTCTTC.

Here the CDR3 reads CASSKGGGDTGELFF. Here the CDR3 DNA reads TGTGCCAGCAGCAAAGGAGGGGGCGACACCGGGGAGCTGTTTTTT. The chain carries TRBV21-1 and TRBJ2-2; TRBD1, as called in the table, went unchecked against the DNA. TRBV21-1 is flagged as a pseudogene. The CDR3 has 15 amino acids.

The CDR3 nucleotides read TGTGCCAGCAGCCAACCGGACAGGGCTCTCACTGAAGCTTTCTTT. Amino acid sequence: CASSQPDRALTEAFF. This rearrangement joins TRBV7-9 to TRBJ1-1; 8 bases agree with TRBD1. This CDR3 comprises 15 residues. The V and J ends lost 5 bases and 4 bases, in that order; junction bases with no gene match: 9. Germline assignment: CDR1 SEHNR and CDR2 FQNEAQ (reference sequence).

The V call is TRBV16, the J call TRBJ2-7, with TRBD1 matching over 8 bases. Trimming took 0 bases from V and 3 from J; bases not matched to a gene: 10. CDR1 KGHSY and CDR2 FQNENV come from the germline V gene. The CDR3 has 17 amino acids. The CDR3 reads CASSQSKRDRRFYEQYF. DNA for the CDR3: TGTGCCAGCAGCCAATCGAAAAGGGACAGGAGGTTCTACGAGCAGTACTTC.

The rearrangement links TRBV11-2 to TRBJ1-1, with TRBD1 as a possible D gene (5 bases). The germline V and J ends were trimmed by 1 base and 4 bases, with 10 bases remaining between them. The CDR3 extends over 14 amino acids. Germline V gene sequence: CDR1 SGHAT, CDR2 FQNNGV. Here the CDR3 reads CASSLGQGGTEAFF. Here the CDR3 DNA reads TGTGCCAGCAGCTTAGGCCAGGGAGGCACTGAAGCTTTCTTT.

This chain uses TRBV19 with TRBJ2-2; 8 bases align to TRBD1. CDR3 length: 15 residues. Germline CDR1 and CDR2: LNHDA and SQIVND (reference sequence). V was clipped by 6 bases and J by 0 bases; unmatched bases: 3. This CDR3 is CASRTGDANTGELFF. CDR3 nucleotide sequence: TGTGCCAGTAGGACAGGGGACGCGAACACCGGGGAGCTGTTTTTT.

CDR3 sequence: CASSFTGTGAFSSTDTQYF. CDR3 sequence (DNA): TGCGCCAGCAGCTTTACTGGCACAGGGGCTTTCTCTAGCACAGATACGCAGTATTTT. The rearrangement links TRBV5-1 to TRBJ2-3, with 7 bases lining up with TRBD1. The CDR3 sequence is 19 residues long. The V gene's germline CDR1 is SGHRS and CDR2 YFSETQ. V dropped 2 bases and J dropped 0; count of bases not matched to a gene: 15.

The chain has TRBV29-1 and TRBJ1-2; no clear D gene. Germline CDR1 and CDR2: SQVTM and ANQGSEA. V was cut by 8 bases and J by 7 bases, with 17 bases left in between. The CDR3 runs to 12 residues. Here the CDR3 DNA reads TGCAGCTCATCGGTGGGTAGCGTTGGCTACACCTTC. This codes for CSSSVGSVGYTF.